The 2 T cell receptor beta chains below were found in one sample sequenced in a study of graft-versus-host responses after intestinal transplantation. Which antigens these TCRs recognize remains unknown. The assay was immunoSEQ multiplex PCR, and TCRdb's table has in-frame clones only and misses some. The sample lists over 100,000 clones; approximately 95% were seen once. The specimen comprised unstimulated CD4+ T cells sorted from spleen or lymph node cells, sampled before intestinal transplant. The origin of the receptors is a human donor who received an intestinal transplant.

The CDR3 loop reads CASSLPLAGVPQETQYF. The CDR3 DNA follows: TGCGCCAGCAGCTTACCCCTAGCGGGAGTGCCCCAAGAGACCCAGTACTTC. The V and J genes are TRBV5-1 and TRBJ2-5; 10 positions match TRBD2. Germline CDR1 reads SGHRS; CDR2 reads YFSETQ. This CDR3 is built from 17 residues. With 2 bases clipped from V and 1 base from J, the junction kept 8 bases outside the gene matches.

CDR3 protein: CASSGTGGTDTQYF. In nucleotides, the CDR3 is TGTGCCAGCAGTGGGACAGGGGGCACAGATACGCAGTATTTT. The chain recombines TRBV6-5 with TRBJ2-3; 10 nucleotides match TRBD1. Germline V lookup: CDR1 MNHEY, CDR2 SVGAGI. This CDR3 spans 14 amino acids. Losses at the gene ends were 5 bases for V and 1 base for J; bases not matched to a gene: 0.